A single sample gave rise to the 9 T cell receptor beta chains below, sequenced in a study of cytomegalovirus exposure and HLA in healthy donors. The PCR made use of 60 Vbeta and 13 Jbeta primers. Profiling relied on immunoSEQ multiplex PCR, and the TCRdb table lists in-frame clones only, not all of them. The sample shows under 150,000 clones, 65% to 80% of them seen only once. Sequenced sample: PBMCs. The origin of the receptors is a man aged 30 to 39 in good health and CMV-seronegative.

This clone appeared once. The chain couples TRBV5-1 to TRBJ1-5; 9 bases match TRBD1. Trimming at V came to 2 bases and at J to 2 bases, leaving 23 bases not matched to a gene. Germline assignment: CDR1 SGHRS and CDR2 YFSETQ. The CDR3 is 22 residues long. The CDR3 nucleotides read TGCGCCAGCAGCTTTTACAGGGGGCGCGTCCGCGGTCCCTATACGGGCAATCAGCCCCAGCATTTT. As protein: CASSFYRGRVRGPYTGNQPQHF.

This chain joins TRBV5-4 and TRBJ2-6, with no clear D. CDR1 is SGHNT, CDR2 YYREEE, per germline (reference sequence). The V and J ends lost 4 bases and 0 bases respectively, with 17 bases between them. The CDR3 consists of 18 residues. For the CDR3, the DNA is TGTGCCAGCAGCCAAACAGTTTTCGGTAGCTCTGGGGCCAACGTCCTGACTTTC. Protein sequence: CASSQTVFGSSGANVLTF.

The rearrangement uses TRBV6-5 and TRBJ1-1; D gene ambiguous. With 6 bases removed from V and 7 bases from J, the gap between germline ends came to 15 bases. In germline, CDR1 is MNHEY, CDR2 SVGAGI. The CDR3 consists of 13 residues. The CDR3 protein is CASSSYLGFEAFF. CDR3 nucleotides: TGTGCCAGCAGCAGTTACTTGGGCTTTGAAGCTTTCTTT.

This clone was observed a few times. V gene TRBV4-2 combines with J gene TRBJ1-2; maybe TRBD1 (5 bases). CDR1 is LGHNA and CDR2 is YNFKEQ in the germline V gene. The CDR3 consists of 14 residues. V was pared by 0 bases and J by 4 bases, with 9 bases between. CDR3 nucleotides: TGTGCCAGCAGCCAAGAGGGGCAGCTCTATGGCTACACCTTC. This translates into CASSQEGQLYGYTF.

The chain combines TRBV7-8 with TRBJ1-5; D is uncertain. Trimming removed 3 bases from V and 4 bases from J, with 4 bases in between. The germline gives CDR1 SGHVS, CDR2 FQNEAQ. The CDR3 extends over 12 amino acids. The CDR3 loop reads CASSFQNQPQHF. Here the CDR3 DNA reads TGTGCCAGCAGCTTCCAAAATCAGCCCCAGCATTTT.

V gene TRBV29-1 combines with J gene TRBJ1-5, with a tentative D call TRBD1 (6 bases). Germline values: CDR1 SQVTM, CDR2 ANQGSEA. V lost 2 bases and J lost 0, with 17 bases in between. The CDR3 totals 17 residues. CDR3 residues: CSVERQGLNYSNQPQHF. The CDR3 DNA is TGCAGCGTTGAACGGCAGGGGCTTAACTATAGCAATCAGCCCCAGCATTTT.

The chain is built from TRBV4-2 and TRBJ2-1, with 11 bases lining up with TRBD2. Trimming cost V 3 bases and J 0 bases; bases outside gene matches: 7. The CDR3 has 18 residues. CDR1 and CDR2 from the germline V gene are LGHNA and YNFKEQ. CDR3: CASSHPIAGGSSYNEQFF. DNA of the CDR3: TGTGCCAGCAGCCATCCTATAGCGGGGGGGAGCTCCTACAATGAGCAGTTCTTC.

The CDR3 sequence is CASSEVRGASEKLFF. The DNA for the CDR3 is TGTGCCAGCAGTGAGGTCAGGGGAGCGTCGGAAAAACTGTTTTTT. The chain couples TRBV6-1 to TRBJ1-4; tentative D call: TRBD1 (6 bases). V was shortened by 3 bases and J by 8 bases, with 16 bases between the two germline ends. This CDR3 region has 15 residues. Germline V gene data show CDR1 as MNHNS and CDR2 as SASEGT.

In its sample, this clone was seen a few times. The J gene is TRBJ2-1, the V gene TRBV7-9; 12 positions agree with TRBD2. Per germline, CDR1 SEHNR and CDR2 FQNEAQ (reference sequence). This CDR3 contains 15 residues. J was trimmed by 9 bases and V by 4 bases; bases with no gene match: 7. This chain's CDR3 is CASSSAASGRGEQFF. The CDR3 DNA follows: TGTGCCAGCAGCTCGGCGGCTAGCGGGAGGGGTGAGCAGTTCTTC.